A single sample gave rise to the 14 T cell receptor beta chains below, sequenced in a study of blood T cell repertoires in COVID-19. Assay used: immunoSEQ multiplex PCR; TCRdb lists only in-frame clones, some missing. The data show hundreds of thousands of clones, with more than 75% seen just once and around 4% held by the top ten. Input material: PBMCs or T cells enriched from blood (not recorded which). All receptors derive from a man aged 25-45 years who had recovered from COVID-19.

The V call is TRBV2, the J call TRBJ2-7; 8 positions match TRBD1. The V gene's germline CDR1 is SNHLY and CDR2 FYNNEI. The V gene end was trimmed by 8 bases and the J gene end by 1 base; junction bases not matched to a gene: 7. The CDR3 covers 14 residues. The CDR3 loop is CASLNHRGSYEQYF. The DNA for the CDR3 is TGTGCCAGCCTGAATCACAGGGGGTCCTACGAGCAGTACTTC.

DNA of the CDR3: TGTGCCAGCAGCCACAGGAACACTGAAGCTTTCTTT. Its translation is CASSHRNTEAFF. The chain joins TRBV3-1 (or the pseudogene TRBV3-2) to TRBJ1-1; D is unclear. CDR1 and CDR2 from the germline V gene are LGHDT and YNNKEL (reference sequence). The CDR3 length is 12 residues. Trimming cost V 3 bases and J 1 base, with 3 bases left between them.

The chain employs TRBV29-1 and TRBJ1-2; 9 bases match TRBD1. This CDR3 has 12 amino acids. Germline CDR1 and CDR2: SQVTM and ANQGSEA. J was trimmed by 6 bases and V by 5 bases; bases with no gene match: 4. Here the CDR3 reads CSVWGQGDGYTF. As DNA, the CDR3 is TGCAGCGTTTGGGGACAGGGCGATGGCTACACCTTC.

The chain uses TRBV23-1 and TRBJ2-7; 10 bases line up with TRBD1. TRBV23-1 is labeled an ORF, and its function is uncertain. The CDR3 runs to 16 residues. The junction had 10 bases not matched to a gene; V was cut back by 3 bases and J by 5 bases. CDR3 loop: CASSHPPGTGDHEQYF. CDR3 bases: TGCGCCAGCAGTCACCCCCCCGGGACAGGGGACCACGAGCAGTACTTC.

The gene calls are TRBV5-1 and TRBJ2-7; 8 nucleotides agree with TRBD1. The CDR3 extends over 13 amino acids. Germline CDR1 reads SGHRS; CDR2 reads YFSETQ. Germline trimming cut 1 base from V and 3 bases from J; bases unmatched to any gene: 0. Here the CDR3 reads CASSLTGGYEQYF. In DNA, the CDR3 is TGCGCCAGCAGCTTGACAGGGGGCTACGAGCAGTACTTC.

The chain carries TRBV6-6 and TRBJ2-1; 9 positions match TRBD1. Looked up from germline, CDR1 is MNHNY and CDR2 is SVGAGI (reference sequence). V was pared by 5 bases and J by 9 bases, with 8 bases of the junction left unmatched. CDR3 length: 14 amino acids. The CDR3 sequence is CASSPDRGLGEQFF. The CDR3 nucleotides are TGTGCCAGCAGTCCCGACAGGGGGTTAGGTGAGCAGTTCTTC.

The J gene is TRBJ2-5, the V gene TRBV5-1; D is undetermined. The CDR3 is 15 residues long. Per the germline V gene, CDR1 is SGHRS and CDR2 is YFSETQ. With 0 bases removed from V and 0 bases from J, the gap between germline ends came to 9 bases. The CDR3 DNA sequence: TGCGCCAGCAGCTTGGAGTTTGCGGACCAAGAGACCCAGTACTTC. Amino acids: CASSLEFADQETQYF.

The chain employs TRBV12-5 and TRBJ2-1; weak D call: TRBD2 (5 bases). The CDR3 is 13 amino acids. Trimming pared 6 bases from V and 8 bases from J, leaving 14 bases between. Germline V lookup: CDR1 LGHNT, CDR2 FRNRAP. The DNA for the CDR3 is TGTGCTAGTGGCCCCCCCCTTAGCGATGAGCAGTTCTTC. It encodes CASGPPLSDEQFF.

The chain's CDR3 is CASRNLGQGETQYF. The CDR3 coding sequence is TGTGCCAGTAGAAATCTTGGACAGGGTGAGACCCAGTACTTC. The chain uses TRBV19 and TRBJ2-5; 8 bases line up with TRBD1. The CDR3 length is 14 residues. Germline CDR1 and CDR2: LNHDA and SQIVND (reference sequence). V shed 6 bases and J 5 bases; nucleotides not matched to a gene: 8.

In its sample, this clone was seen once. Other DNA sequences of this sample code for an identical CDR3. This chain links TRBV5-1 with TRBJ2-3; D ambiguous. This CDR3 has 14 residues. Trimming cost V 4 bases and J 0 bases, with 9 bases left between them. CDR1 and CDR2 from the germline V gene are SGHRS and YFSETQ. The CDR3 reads CASSGQTSTDTQYF. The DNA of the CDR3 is TGCGCCAGCAGCGGGCAAACTAGCACAGATACGCAGTATTTT.

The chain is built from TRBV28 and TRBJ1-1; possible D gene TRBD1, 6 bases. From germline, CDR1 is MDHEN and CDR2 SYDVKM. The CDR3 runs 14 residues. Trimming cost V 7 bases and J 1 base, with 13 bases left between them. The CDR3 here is CASTIGGPNTEAFF. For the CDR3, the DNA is TGTGCCAGCACCATTGGGGGCCCGAACACTGAAGCTTTCTTT.

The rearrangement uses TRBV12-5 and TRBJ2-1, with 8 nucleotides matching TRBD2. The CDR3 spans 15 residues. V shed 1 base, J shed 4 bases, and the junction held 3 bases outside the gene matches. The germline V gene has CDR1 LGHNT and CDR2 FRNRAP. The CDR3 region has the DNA TGTGCTAGTGGTTTGGAAAGCGGGGGATACAATGAGCAGTTCTTC. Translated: CASGLESGGYNEQFF.

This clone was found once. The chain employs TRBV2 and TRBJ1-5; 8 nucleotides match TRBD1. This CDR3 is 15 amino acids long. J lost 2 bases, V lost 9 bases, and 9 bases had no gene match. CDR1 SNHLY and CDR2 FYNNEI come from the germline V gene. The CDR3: CASSSGTGGNQPQHF. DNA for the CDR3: TGTGCCAGTTCGTCAGGGACAGGCGGCAATCAGCCCCAGCATTTT.

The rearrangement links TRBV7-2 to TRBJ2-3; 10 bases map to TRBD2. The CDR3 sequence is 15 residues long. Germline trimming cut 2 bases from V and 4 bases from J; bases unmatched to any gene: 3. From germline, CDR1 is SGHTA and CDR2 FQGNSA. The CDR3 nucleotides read TGTGCCAGCAGCTTAATCAGCGGGGGGGCAGATACGCAGTATTTT. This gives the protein CASSLISGGADTQYF.